The TCR beta chain under discussion was sequenced for a study of T cell responses to AZD1222 COVID-19 vaccine. Study in general: Second-dose recipients at about 4 or about 12 weeks were treated as one pooled group.

Measured with immunoSEQ multiplex PCR; TCRdb has only the in-frame clones, and not every one. The table has around 100,000 clones, around 85% seen once. Germline lookup yields CDR1 MDHEN and CDR2 SYDVKM. V gave up 6 bases and J gave up 8 bases; unmatched junction bases: 18. The CDR3 consists of 17 residues. The chain employs TRBV28 and TRBJ1-2, with 10 bases fitting TRBD1. The sequencing used peripheral blood, collected on day 0 of AZD1222 vaccination. The sequence was obtained from an adult in good health. For the CDR3, the DNA is TGTGCCAGCAGCTCCCCCGGGACAGGGGCGCCCATTCGAGGCTACACCTTC. Protein product: CASSSPGTGAPIRGYTF.